This is a list of T cell receptor beta chains from one sample in a study of cytomegalovirus exposure and HLA in healthy donors. The data were produced by immunoSEQ multiplex PCR, yet TCRdb's version contains in-frame clones alone and is incomplete. The sample has over 150,000 clones, more than 80% seen once. Sequencing used PBMCs. Source of these receptors: a young woman in good health and CMV-seropositive. Each CDR3 is given with its conserved first and last residue. Fields, in order: clone size, J gene, V gene, CDR3 protein. Some rows mark clone size as missing; the rest say once, few, many or name a class of expanded clone.

>NA|TRBJ2-1|TRBV5-6
CASSILAGGRQFF
>NA|TRBJ2-7|TRBV2
CASLTEAVNLSSYEQYF
>NA|TRBJ2-5|TRBV5-5
CASSLFSGGAETQYF
>NA|TRBJ2-1|TRBV7-9
CASSLLLSSYNEQFF
>NA|TRBJ2-7|TRBV10-3
CAISESPGPSYEQYF
>NA|TRBJ2-1|TRBV19
CASMGGGWFF
>NA|TRBJ1-5|TRBV4-1
CASSQVFGGAQPQHF
>NA|TRBJ1-6|TRBV11-2
CASSLAGQGAGNSPLHF
>once|TRBJ2-7|TRBV21-1
CASSTVESGGLSYEQYF
>NA|TRBJ2-5|TRBV25-1
CASSRQRETQYF
>NA|TRBJ2-7|TRBV7-6
CASSPSGNEQYF
>NA|TRBJ1-2|TRBV6-1
CASSAPPTRREDGYTF
>NA|TRBJ2-7|TRBV2
CASSPAGAREQYF
>NA|TRBJ2-3|TRBV9
CASSPRDYTDTQYF
>NA|TRBJ2-7|TRBV21-1
CASSNWTPLAGGTYEQYF